This TCR beta chain was recorded in a study of cytomegalovirus exposure and HLA in healthy donors. Study findings and constraints: Among TCR beta chains, those listed as cytomegalovirus-associated numbered some 160. Another analysis was done later, and it associated around 16,000 TCR beta sequences with HLA alleles at 0.05 false discovery rate.

Points on this clone: As yet, its antigen is unknown.

The PCR contained 60 Vbeta and 13 Jbeta primers. Some clones are missing from TCRdb's copy, which holds only in-frame ones; the method was immunoSEQ multiplex PCR. Of under 130,000 clones listed, 83% are singletons. Looked up from germline, CDR1 is SEHNR and CDR2 is FQNEAQ (reference sequence). Trimming cost V 2 bases and J 3 bases, with 5 bases left between them. This CDR3 has 13 amino acids. What was sequenced was PBMCs. The source of this sequence is a man between 18 and 35 years old in good health and CMV-seronegative. The chain combines TRBV7-9 with TRBJ1-5, with D unresolved. The CDR3 DNA sequence: TGTGCCAGCAGCTTAACAGACAATCAGCCCCAGCATTTT. It yields the protein CASSLTDNQPQHF.